This is a list of T cell receptor beta chains from one sample in a study of Ad26.COV2.S vaccination and SARS-CoV-2 variants. The repertoire was sequenced with immunoSEQ multiplex PCR; TCRdb's copy has only in-frame clones and lacks some. The sample shows fewer than 800,000 clones, about 89% of them seen only once. Here the sequenced sample was peripheral blood, taken in a trial of Ad26.COV2.S vaccine versus placebo. These receptor sequences come from a person aged 18-65 years who received the Ad26.COV2.S COVID-19 vaccine or a placebo. CDR3s leave out the opening cysteine and the closing phenylalanine or tryptophan.

j_call v_call cdr3_aa
TRBJ2-4 TRBV6-2/TRBV6-3 ASSRQGAGNIQY
TRBJ1-4 TRBV6-5 ASTIGQGRGKLF
TRBJ2-1 TRBV15 ATTTEVRINEQF
TRBJ2-1 TRBV10-2 ASRLAGDYNEQF
TRBJ2-1 TRBV6-6 ASSDRLEQQF
TRBJ1-3 TRBV2 ASKGGGNTIY
TRBJ1-5 TRBV5-1 ASRKDSGNQPQH
TRBJ1-2 TRBV7-9 ASSSDTYGYT
TRBJ2-7 TRBV14 ASSQGWPGEQY
TRBJ1-5 TRBV6-5 ASSYSAGADQPQH
TRBJ2-3 TRBV27 ASSLLAGAGDTQY
TRBJ2-4 TRBV28 ASTEGRFNRFLNIQY
TRBJ2-1 TRBV11-1 ASGRQAVNEQF
TRBJ1-1 TRBV3-1/TRBV3-2 ASSRTGRTEAF
TRBJ1-2 TRBV6-5 ASSYGQNTNYGYT
TRBJ1-2 TRBV3-1/TRBV3-2 ASSLTDSSNYGYT
TRBJ1-5 TRBV18 ASSPIHNQPQH
TRBJ1-2 TRBV20-1 GIGTAYGYT
TRBJ1-2 TRBV12-5 ASGFGGEYGYT
TRBJ2-5 TRBV7-8 ASSPEAWETQY
TRBJ2-2 TRBV2 ASSVSGAANTGELF
TRBJ2-1 TRBV6-4 ASSDAAVEGNEQF
TRBJ2-7 TRBV6-1 ASSGPPYRSLSYEQY
TRBJ2-7 TRBV5-4 ASSSSYEQY
TRBJ1-2 TRBV6-1 ASSEYQARTYGYT
TRBJ2-7 TRBV19 ASSIRDSSYEQY
TRBJ2-7 TRBV5-8 ASSWGTGTHEQY
TRBJ2-7 TRBV5-1 ASSPTSGTYEQY
TRBJ2-7 TRBV5-1 ASRPELGALYEQY
TRBJ2-5 TRBV3-1/TRBV3-2 ASSQDRGLETQY
TRBJ2-3 TRBV15 ATSRDPPDTQY
TRBJ1-1 TRBV21-1 ASSSCKMAGGRSTEAF
TRBJ2-7 TRBV19 ASSIRLAPRHEQY
TRBJ2-7 TRBV4-2 ASSQPFSYEQY
TRBJ1-1 TRBV30 AWSKDRANTEAF
TRBJ1-2 TRBV5-4 ASSRRDFNYGYT
TRBJ1-1 TRBV19 ASGDFGTENTEAF
TRBJ2-7 TRBV4-1 ASSPGTVNYEQY
TRBJ1-2 TRBV27 ASSLAGTGGGYT
TRBJ2-1 TRBV10-3 AISRLAEYNEQF
TRBJ1-4 TRBV5-1 ASRPLGQVAEKLF
TRBJ1-3 TRBV12-3/TRBV12-4 ASRALSGNTIY
TRBJ2-2 TRBV7-6 ASSLARPNTGELF
TRBJ1-3 TRBV9 ASSVGPQLSGNTIY
TRBJ1-2 TRBV15 ATSRVQDGYT
TRBJ1-5 TRBV28 ASSRQGATYSNQPQH
TRBJ2-7 TRBV11-3 ASSSTTNEQY
TRBJ1-1 TRBV7-8 ASSYREGSTEAF
TRBJ2-4 TRBV18 ASSLTRENIQY
TRBJ1-4 TRBV29-1 SVLGGSRNEKLF
TRBJ2-7 TRBV12-3/TRBV12-4 ASSSGRYEQY
TRBJ2-7 TRBV20-1 SASADYEQY
TRBJ1-5 TRBV18 ASSPIHSNQPQH